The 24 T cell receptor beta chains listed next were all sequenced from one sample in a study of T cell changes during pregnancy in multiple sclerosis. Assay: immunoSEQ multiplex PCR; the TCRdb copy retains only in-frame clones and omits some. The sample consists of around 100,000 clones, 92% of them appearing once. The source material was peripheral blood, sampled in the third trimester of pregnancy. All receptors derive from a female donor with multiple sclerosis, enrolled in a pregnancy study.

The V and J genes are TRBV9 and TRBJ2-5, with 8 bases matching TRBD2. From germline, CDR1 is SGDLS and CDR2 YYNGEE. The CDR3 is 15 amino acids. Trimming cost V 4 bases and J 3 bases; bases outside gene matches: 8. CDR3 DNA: TGTGCCAGCAGCAACCCCGCAGCGGGGGAAGAGACCCAGTACTTC. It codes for CASSNPAAGEETQYF. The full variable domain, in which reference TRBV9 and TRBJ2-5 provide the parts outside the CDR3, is DSGVTQTPKHLITATGQRVTLRCSPRSGDLSVYWYQQSLDQGLQFLIQYYNGEERAKGNILERFSAQQFPDLHSELNLSSLELGDSALYFCASSNPAAGEETQYFGPGTRLLVL.

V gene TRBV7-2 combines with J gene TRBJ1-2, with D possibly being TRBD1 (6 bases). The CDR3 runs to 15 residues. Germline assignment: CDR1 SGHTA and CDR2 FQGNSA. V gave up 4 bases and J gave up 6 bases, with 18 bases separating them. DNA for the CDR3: TGTGCCAGCAGCTACGTCCGGGGGGCCAGAGATGGCTACACCTTC. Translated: CASSYVRGARDGYTF. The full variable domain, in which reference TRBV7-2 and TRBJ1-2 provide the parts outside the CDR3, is GAGVSQSPSNKVTEKGKDVELRCDPISGHTALYWYRQSLGQGLEFLIYFQGNSAPDKSGLPSDRFSAERTGGSVSTLTIQRTQQEDSAVYLCASSYVRGARDGYTFGSGTRLTVV.

The CDR3 spells CASSFSAGRSGANVLTF. CDR3 sequence (DNA): TGCGCCAGCAGCTTTTCGGCGGGGCGCTCTGGGGCCAACGTCCTGACTTTC. The genes are TRBV5-1 and TRBJ2-6; tentative D call: TRBD2 (6 bases). Per the germline V gene, CDR1 is SGHRS and CDR2 is YFSETQ. CDR3 size: 17 residues. Trimming took off 2 bases at V and 0 bases at J, with 12 bases between the two ends.

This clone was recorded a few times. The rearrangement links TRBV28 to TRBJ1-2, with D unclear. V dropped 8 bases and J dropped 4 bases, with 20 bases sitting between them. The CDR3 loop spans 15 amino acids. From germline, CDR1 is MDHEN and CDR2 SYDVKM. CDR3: CASRAPLGSRYGYTF. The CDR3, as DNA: TGTGCCAGCCGTGCCCCTCTCGGTAGCCGCTATGGCTACACCTTC.

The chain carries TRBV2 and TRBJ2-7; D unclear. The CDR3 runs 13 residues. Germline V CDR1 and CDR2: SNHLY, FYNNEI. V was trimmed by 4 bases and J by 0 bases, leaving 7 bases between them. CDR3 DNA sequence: TGTGCCAGCAGTGCGGTCGACTCCTACGAGCAGTACTTC. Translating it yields CASSAVDSYEQYF.

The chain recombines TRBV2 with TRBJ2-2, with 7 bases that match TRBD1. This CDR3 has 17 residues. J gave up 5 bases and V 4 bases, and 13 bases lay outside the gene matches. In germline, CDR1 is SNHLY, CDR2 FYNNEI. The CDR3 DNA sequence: TGTGCCAGCAGTGTGGGGCAGGGGGTCTCGGGAACCGGGGAGCTGTTTTTT. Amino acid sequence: CASSVGQGVSGTGELFF.

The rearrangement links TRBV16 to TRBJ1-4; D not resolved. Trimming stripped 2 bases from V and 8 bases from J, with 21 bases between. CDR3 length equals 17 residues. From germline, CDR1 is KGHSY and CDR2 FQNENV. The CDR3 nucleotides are TGTGCCAGCAGCCAAGTCGACAACCCCAGCCGAAGGGAAAAACTGTTTTTT. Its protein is CASSQVDNPSRREKLFF.

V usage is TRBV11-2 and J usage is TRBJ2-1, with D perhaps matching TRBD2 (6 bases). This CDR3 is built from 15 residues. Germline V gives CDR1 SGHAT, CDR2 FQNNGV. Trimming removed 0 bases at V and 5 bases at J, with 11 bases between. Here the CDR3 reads CASSLDTGVHNEQFF. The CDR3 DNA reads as TGTGCCAGCAGCTTAGACACGGGAGTCCACAATGAGCAGTTCTTC.

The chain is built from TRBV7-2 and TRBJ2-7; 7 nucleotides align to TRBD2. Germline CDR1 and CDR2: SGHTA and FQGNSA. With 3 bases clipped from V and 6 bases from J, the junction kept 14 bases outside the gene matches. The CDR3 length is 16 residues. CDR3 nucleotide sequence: TGTGCCAGCAGCTTCCTACCACTAGCGAACCAGGGCGAGCAGTACTTC. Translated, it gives CASSFLPLANQGEQYF.

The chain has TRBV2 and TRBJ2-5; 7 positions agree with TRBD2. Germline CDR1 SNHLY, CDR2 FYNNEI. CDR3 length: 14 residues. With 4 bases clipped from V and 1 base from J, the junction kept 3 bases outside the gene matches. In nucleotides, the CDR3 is TGTGCCAGCAGTGTGAGGACTAGCCAAGAGACCCAGTACTTC. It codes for CASSVRTSQETQYF.

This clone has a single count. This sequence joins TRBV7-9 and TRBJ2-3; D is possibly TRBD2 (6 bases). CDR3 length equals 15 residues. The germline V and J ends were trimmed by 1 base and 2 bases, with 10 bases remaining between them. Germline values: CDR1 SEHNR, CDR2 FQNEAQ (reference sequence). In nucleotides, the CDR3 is TGTGCCAGCAGCTTAGAGGGACTGGACACAGATACGCAGTATTTT. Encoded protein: CASSLEGLDTDTQYF.

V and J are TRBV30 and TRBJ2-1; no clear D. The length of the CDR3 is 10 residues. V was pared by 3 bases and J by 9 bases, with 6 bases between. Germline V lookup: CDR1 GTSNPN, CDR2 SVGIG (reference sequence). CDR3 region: CAWSVSEQFF. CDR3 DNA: TGTGCCTGGAGCGTCAGTGAGCAGTTCTTC.

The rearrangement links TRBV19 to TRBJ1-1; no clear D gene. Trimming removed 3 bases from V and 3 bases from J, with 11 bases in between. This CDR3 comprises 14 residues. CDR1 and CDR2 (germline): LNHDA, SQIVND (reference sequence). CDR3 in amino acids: CASSMPGRDTEAFF. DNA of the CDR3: TGTGCCAGTAGTATGCCCGGGCGGGACACTGAAGCTTTCTTT. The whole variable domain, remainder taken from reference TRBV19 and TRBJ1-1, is DGGITQSPKYLFRKEGQNVTLSCEQNLNHDAMYWYRQDPGQGLRLIYYSQIVNDFQKGDIAEGYSVSREKKESFPLTVTSAQKNPTAFYLCASSMPGRDTEAFFGQGTRLTVV.

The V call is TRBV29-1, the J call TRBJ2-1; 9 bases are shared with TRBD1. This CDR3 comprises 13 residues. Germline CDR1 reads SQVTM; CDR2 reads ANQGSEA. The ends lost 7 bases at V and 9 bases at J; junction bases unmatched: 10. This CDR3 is CSASDRGISEQFF. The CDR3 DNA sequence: TGCAGCGCCTCGGACAGGGGTATTAGTGAGCAGTTCTTC.

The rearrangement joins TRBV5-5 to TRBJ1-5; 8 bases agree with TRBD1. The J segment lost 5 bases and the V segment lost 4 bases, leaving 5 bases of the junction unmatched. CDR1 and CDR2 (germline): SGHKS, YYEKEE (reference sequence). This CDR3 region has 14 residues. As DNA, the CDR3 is TGTGCCAGCAGCCCGGGACAGGACTATCAGCCCCAGCATTTT. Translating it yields CASSPGQDYQPQHF.

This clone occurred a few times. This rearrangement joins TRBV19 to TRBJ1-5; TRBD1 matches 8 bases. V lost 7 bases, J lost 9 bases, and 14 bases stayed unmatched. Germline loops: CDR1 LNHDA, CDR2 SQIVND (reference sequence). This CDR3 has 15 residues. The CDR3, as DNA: TGTGCCAGTATGGGGACAGGATCTGTGGGGGGGCCCCAGCATTTT. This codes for CASMGTGSVGGPQHF.

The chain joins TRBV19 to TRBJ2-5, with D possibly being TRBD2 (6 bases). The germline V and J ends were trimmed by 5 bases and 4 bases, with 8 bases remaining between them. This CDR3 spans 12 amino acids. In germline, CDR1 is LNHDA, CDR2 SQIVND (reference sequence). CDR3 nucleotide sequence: TGTGCCAGTAGTGTGGGGGGAGAGACCCAGTACTTC. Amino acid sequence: CASSVGGETQYF.

CDR3 region: CASSILAGGPRTYNEQFF. CDR3 in DNA: TGTGCCAGCAGCATACTAGCGGGGGGGCCTCGGACCTACAATGAGCAGTTCTTC. V usage is TRBV7-3 and J usage is TRBJ2-1; TRBD2 matches 13 bases. Germline-derived CDR1 and CDR2 are SGHTA and FQGTGA. With 5 bases clipped from V and 2 bases from J, the junction kept 9 bases outside the gene matches. This CDR3 is built from 18 residues.

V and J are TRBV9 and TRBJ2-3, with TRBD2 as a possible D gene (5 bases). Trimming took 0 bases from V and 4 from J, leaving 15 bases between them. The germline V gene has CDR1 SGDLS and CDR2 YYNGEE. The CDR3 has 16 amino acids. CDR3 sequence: CASSVGVWEFSDTQYF. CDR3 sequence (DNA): TGTGCCAGCAGCGTAGGGGTTTGGGAGTTTTCAGATACGCAGTATTTT.

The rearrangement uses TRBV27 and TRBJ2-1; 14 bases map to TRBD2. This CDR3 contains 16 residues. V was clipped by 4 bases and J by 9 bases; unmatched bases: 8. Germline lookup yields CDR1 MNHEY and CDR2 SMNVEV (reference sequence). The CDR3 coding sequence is TGTGCCAGCAGTTGGAGAGGGACTAGCGGGAGAAGTGAGCAGTTCTTC. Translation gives CASSWRGTSGRSEQFF.

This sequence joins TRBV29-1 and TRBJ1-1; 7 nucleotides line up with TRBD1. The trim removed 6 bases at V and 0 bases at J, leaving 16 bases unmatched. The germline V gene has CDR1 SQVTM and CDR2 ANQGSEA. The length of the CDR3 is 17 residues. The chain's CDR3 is CSVQRTDRVRMNTEAFF. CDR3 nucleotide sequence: TGCAGCGTCCAACGCACCGACAGGGTGAGAATGAACACTGAAGCTTTCTTT.

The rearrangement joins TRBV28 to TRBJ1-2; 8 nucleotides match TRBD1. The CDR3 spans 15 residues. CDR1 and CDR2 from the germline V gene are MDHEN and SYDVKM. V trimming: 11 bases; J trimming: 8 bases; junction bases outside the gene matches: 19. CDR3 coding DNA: TGTGCCTGCTTGACTCCAGGGGGCGCTCCTCGGGGCTACACCTTC. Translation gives CACLTPGGAPRGYTF.

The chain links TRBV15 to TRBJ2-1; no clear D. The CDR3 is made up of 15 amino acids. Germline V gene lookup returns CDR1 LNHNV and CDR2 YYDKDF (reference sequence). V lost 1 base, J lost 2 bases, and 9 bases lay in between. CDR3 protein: CATSRGAPTYNEQFF. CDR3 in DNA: TGTGCCACCAGCAGAGGGGCGCCTACCTACAATGAGCAGTTCTTC.

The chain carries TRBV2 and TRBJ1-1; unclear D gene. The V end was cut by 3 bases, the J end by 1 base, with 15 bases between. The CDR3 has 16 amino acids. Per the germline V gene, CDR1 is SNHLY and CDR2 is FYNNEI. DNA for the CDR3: TGTGCCAGCAGTGATTCCCCCGGGCGGGGGAACACTGAAGCTTTCTTT. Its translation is CASSDSPGRGNTEAFF.